Listed here are 15 T cell receptor beta chains from one sample, sequenced in a study of vaccination effects on CD4 cells after COVID-19. These TCRs' antigens remain unknown. Investigators separated out CD4+ T cells once around 10 days of culture had passed. Sometime from March through December 2020, the person acquired a SARS-CoV-2 infection that PCR confirmed. Participants were given two doses of BNT162b2 or mRNA-1273 vaccine. The assay was immunoSEQ multiplex PCR, and TCRdb's table has in-frame clones only and misses some. The table has some 50,000 clones, about 76% seen once; the top ten hold 4.5% to 5.5%. The sequencing used CD4+ T cells from PBMCs cultured without peptide, collected after COVID-19 vaccination. These receptors came from a human donor who had a prior SARS-CoV-2 infection.

The genes are TRBV5-4 and TRBJ2-7; 11 bases match TRBD2. The CDR3 loop spans 12 amino acids. Losses at the gene ends were 4 bases for V and 11 bases for J; bases not matched to a gene: 5. Germline loops: CDR1 SGHNT, CDR2 YYREEE (reference sequence). The DNA of the CDR3 is TGTGCCAGCAGCACTAGCGGGAGTGACGAGTACTTC. Amino acid sequence: CASSTSGSDEYF.

The chain is built from TRBV5-4 and TRBJ2-5; a weak D match, TRBD2 (6 bases). The germline V and J ends were trimmed by 2 bases and 2 bases, with 7 bases remaining between them. The CDR3 sequence is 13 residues long. The germline CDR1 and CDR2 sequences are SGHNT and YYREEE (reference sequence). The CDR3 loop is CASSFGTQETQYF. For the CDR3, the DNA is TGTGCCAGCAGCTTTGGGACTCAAGAGACCCAGTACTTC. Together with reference TRBV5-4 and TRBJ2-5, the CDR3 gives the full variable domain: ETGVTQSPTHLIKTRGQQVTLRCSSQSGHNTVSWYQQALGQGPQFIFQYYREEENGRGNFPPRFSGLQFPNYSSELNVNALELDDSALYLCASSFGTQETQYFGPGTRLLVL.

The CDR3 protein is CASSGWDRRGGTEAFF. The CDR3 DNA sequence: TGTGCCAGCAGCGGGTGGGATCGGCGTGGTGGCACTGAAGCTTTCTTT. The rearrangement uses TRBV9 and TRBJ1-1; no definite D call. Germline CDR1 and CDR2: SGDLS and YYNGEE. The V gene lost 3 bases and the J gene lost 4 bases, with 19 bases spanning the gap. The CDR3 spans 16 residues.

This chain links TRBV10-3 with TRBJ1-1; D is perhaps TRBD1 (5 bases). The CDR3 spans 13 residues. Trimming pared 8 bases from V and 0 bases from J, leaving 10 bases between. The germline V gene has CDR1 ENHRY and CDR2 SYGVKD. The CDR3 DNA follows: TGTGCCATCGGGGGTATGATGAACACTGAAGCTTTCTTT. It encodes CAIGGMMNTEAFF.

CDR3 coding DNA: TGTGCCAGCAGCTCGACAGGGTATCAGCCCCAGCATTTT. Amino acid sequence: CASSSTGYQPQHF. The chain carries TRBV7-2 and TRBJ1-5, with 7 bases lining up with TRBD1. Germline values: CDR1 SGHTA, CDR2 FQGNSA. The CDR3 is made up of 13 amino acids. V trimming: 4 bases; J trimming: 5 bases; junction bases outside the gene matches: 2.

The chain employs TRBV27 and TRBJ1-2; no clear D gene. The V end was cut by 2 bases, the J end by 7 bases, with 17 bases between. In germline, CDR1 is MNHEY, CDR2 SMNVEV (reference sequence). The CDR3 sequence is 15 residues long. CDR3 residues: CASSLQAGVTGGYTF. CDR3 DNA sequence: TGTGCCAGCAGTTTACAGGCAGGAGTAACTGGTGGCTACACCTTC.

This clone was observed once. The chain is built from TRBV6-1 and TRBJ1-6, with D hard to call. The CDR3 loop spans 17 amino acids. Germline assignment: CDR1 MNHNS and CDR2 SASEGT. V lost 2 bases, J lost 8 bases, and 19 bases lay in between. In DNA form, the CDR3 reads TGTGCCAGCAGTGAATATGAGGGAGGCTATATGCATTCACCCCTCCACTTT. Amino acids: CASSEYEGGYMHSPLHF.

This sequence joins TRBV3-1 (or the pseudogene TRBV3-2) and TRBJ1-1, with unresolved D. The CDR3 contains 14 residues. Germline V gene data show CDR1 as LGHDT and CDR2 as YNNKEL (reference sequence). V lost 1 base and J 2 bases, leaving 8 bases between the germline ends. CDR3 in amino acids: CASSQAGVNTEAFF. The CDR3 DNA is TGTGCCAGCAGCCAAGCTGGGGTTAACACTGAAGCTTTCTTT.

The chain employs TRBV7-2 and TRBJ1-5; tentatively, D is TRBD1 (6 bases). The CDR3 runs 16 residues. Trimming left V 2 bases short and J 0 bases short, with 11 bases between. The germline V gene has CDR1 SGHTA and CDR2 FQGNSA. The DNA for the CDR3 is TGTGCCAGCAGCTTAACAGGGACGTATAGCAATCAGCCCCAGCATTTT. Translated, it gives CASSLTGTYSNQPQHF.

This clone was detected a few times. The rearrangement uses TRBV15 and TRBJ2-7; D is undetermined. Trimming removed 0 bases at V and 2 bases at J, with 8 bases between. CDR1 is LNHNV and CDR2 is YYDKDF in the germline V gene (reference sequence). The CDR3 sequence is 14 residues long. The CDR3: CATSREHDAYEQYF. In DNA form, the CDR3 reads TGTGCCACCAGCAGAGAACACGACGCCTACGAGCAGTACTTC.

The chain is built from TRBV5-1 and TRBJ2-1; the D is unclear. The V end was cut by 1 base, the J end by 7 bases, with 9 bases between. This CDR3 has 13 residues. The germline CDR1 and CDR2 sequences are SGHRS and YFSETQ. CDR3 sequence (DNA): TGCGCCAGCAGCTTGAGTACCGGAAATGAGCAGTTCTTC. Translating gives CASSLSTGNEQFF.

The genes are TRBV5-6 and TRBJ2-3; 13 bases line up with TRBD2. This CDR3 comprises 15 residues. In germline, CDR1 is SGHDT, CDR2 YYEEEE. The trim removed 4 bases at V and 4 bases at J, leaving 3 bases unmatched. CDR3 coding DNA: TGTGCCAGCAGCCGGGGACTAGCGGGATCAGATACGCAGTATTTT. This sequence encodes CASSRGLAGSDTQYF.

This clone was counted only a few times. The J gene is TRBJ1-5, the V gene TRBV21-1; TRBD1 was called by the table and not checked on the DNA. TRBV21-1 counts as a pseudogene. The CDR3 has 15 amino acids. The CDR3 region is CASSKQGYSNQPQHF. The DNA of the CDR3 is TGTGCCAGCAGCAAACAGGGCTATAGCAATCAGCCCCAGCATTTT.

This chain links TRBV6-6 with TRBJ2-5; perhaps TRBD2 as D (7 bases). V was trimmed by 7 bases and J by 5 bases, leaving 14 bases between them. CDR3 size: 13 residues. Germline V lookup: CDR1 MNHNY, CDR2 SVGAGI (reference sequence). CDR3 coding DNA: TGTGCCAGCATCTGGGGGGGCGGGGAGACCCAGTACTTC. It translates to CASIWGGGETQYF.

In DNA form, the CDR3 reads TGCGCCAGCAGCGATCGAGGGACTAGCGATACCACCGGGGAGCTGTTTTTT. It yields the protein CASSDRGTSDTTGELFF. The gene calls are TRBV10-2 and TRBJ2-2, with 10 bases matching TRBD2. The CDR3 runs to 17 residues. Germline V gene lookup returns CDR1 WSHSY and CDR2 SAAADI. Losses at the gene ends were 6 bases for V and 4 bases for J; bases not matched to a gene: 11.